Included here is one T cell receptor beta chain sequence, with context. Its antigen is undetermined. The CDR3 extends over 15 amino acids. Germline V lookup: CDR1 LGHNA, CDR2 YSLEER. V dropped 1 base and J dropped 0 bases, with 4 bases sitting between them. CD4+ T cells from unexposed donors were obtained before the COVID-19 pandemic (2011-2018). The assay was immunoSEQ multiplex PCR, and TCRdb's table has in-frame clones only and misses some. This sample carries approximately 70,000 clones, over 90% of them seen once, and the ten largest clones take roughly 0.21%. These data belong to a study of CD4 T cells in relation to SARS-CoV-2 and coronaviruses. Study findings and constraints: Compared with monoreactive clones, crossreactive clones showed significantly weaker SARS-CoV-2 expansion. In around three fifths of donors, memory CD4+ clonotypes crossrecognized SARS-CoV-2 and at least one common cold coronavirus spike. Memory recall responses, not primary responses primed in culture, are what the assay detects.

The sequencing sample was made of naive CD4+ T cells from PBMCs. Subset: naive CD4+ T cells isolated by negative enrichment. This chain uses TRBV4-3 with TRBJ2-6; no firm D call. This TCR was recovered from a human donor in good health. CDR3 sequence reads: CASSQASSGANVLTF. As DNA, the CDR3 is TGCGCCAGCAGCCAAGCAAGCTCTGGGGCCAACGTCCTGACTTTC.